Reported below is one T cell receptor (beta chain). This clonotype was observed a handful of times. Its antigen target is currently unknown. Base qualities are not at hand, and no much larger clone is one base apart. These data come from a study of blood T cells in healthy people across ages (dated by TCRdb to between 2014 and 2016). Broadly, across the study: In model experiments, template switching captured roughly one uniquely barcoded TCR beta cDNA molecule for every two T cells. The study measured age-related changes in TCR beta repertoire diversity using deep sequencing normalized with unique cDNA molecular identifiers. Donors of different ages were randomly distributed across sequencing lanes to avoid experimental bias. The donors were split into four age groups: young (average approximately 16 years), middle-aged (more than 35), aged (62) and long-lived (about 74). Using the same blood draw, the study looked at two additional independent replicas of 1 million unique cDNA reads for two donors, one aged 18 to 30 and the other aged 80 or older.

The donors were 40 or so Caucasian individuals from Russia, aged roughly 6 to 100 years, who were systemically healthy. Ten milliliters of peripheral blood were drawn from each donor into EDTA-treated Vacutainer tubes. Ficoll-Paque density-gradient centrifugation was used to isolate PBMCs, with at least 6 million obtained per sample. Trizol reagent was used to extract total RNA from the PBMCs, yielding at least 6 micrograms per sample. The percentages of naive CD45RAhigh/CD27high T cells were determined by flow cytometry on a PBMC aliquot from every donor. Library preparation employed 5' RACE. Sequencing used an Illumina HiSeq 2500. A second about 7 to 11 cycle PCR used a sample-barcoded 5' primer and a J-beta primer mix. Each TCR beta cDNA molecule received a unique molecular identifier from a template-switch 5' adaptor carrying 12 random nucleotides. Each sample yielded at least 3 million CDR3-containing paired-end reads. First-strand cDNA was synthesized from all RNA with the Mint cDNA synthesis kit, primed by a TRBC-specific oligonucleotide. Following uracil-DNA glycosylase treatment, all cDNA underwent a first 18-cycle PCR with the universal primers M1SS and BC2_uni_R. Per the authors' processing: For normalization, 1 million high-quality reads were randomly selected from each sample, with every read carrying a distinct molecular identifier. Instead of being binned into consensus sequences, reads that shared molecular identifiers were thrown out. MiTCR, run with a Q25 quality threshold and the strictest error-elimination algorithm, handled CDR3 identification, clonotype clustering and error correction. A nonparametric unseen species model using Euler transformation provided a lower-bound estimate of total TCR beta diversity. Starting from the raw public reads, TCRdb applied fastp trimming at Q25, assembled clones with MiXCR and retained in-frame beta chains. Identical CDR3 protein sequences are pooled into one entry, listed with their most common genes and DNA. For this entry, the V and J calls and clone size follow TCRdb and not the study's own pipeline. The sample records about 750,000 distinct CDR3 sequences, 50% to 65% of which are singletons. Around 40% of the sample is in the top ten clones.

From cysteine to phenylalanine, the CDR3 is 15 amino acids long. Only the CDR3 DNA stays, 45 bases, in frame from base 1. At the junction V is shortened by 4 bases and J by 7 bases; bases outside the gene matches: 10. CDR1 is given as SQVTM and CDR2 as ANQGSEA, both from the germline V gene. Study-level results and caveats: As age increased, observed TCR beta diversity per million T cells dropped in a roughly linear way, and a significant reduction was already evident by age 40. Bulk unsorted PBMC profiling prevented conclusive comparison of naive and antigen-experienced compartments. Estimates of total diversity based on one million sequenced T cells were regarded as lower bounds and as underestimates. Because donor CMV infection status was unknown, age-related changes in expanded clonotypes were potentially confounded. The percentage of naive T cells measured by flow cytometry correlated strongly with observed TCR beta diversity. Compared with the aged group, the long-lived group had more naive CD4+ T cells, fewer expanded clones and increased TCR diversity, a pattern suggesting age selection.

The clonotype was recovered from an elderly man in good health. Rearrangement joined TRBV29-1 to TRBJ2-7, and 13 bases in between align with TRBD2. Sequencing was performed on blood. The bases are TGCAGCGTTGGGGGGACTAGCGGGATGCTCAATGAGCAGTACTTC. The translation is CSVGGTSGMLNEQYF.